The entry below describes one T cell receptor (beta chain). Antigen specificity is unknown. The PCR used 60 Vbeta and 13 Jbeta primers. Produced via immunoSEQ multiplex PCR; TCRdb's table is partial and in-frame only. The sample has about 180,000 clones, about 80% seen once; the top ten hold 1.5% to 1.7%. This entry is derived from a study of cytomegalovirus exposure and HLA in healthy donors. The CDR3 is 15 residues long. Germline loops: CDR1 MDHEN, CDR2 SYDVKM. V shed 7 bases, J shed 0 bases, and the junction held 5 bases outside the gene matches. Study-wide results and limits: The study put 150 to 200 TCR beta chains on its list as cytomegalovirus-associated. Researchers reported from a later analysis that most CMV-associated TCR beta chains appeared HLA-restricted.

The source of this sequence is a man in his forties in good health and CMV-seronegative. The chain links TRBV28 to TRBJ1-4, with 7 bases aligning to TRBD1. The sequencing sample was made of PBMCs. Here the CDR3 DNA reads TGTGCCAGCACCTCAGGGGGGACAACTAATGAAAAACTGTTTTTT. Amino acid sequence: CASTSGGTTNEKLFF.